This T cell receptor beta chain derives from a study of blood T cell repertoires in COVID-19. TCRdb keeps only in-frame clones here, not all; method: immunoSEQ multiplex PCR. The profile shows fewer than 200,000 clones, about 84% of them singletons. The study drew participants aged about 18 to 90 years from 20 to 30 US areas. Germline CDR1 MNHEY, CDR2 SMNVEV (reference sequence). V trimming: 5 bases; J trimming: 10 bases; junction bases outside the gene matches: 16. The CDR3 loop spans 16 amino acids. Sequenced input: PBMCs or T cells enriched from blood (not recorded which). The origin of this receptor is a man in his fifties who had recovered from COVID-19. V gene TRBV27 combines with J gene TRBJ2-1; 8 bases agree with TRBD1. The chain's CDR3 is CASSLTRTGTQGEQFF. CDR3 nucleotide sequence: TGTGCCAGCAGTCTGACCAGGACAGGGACCCAGGGAGAGCAGTTCTTC.